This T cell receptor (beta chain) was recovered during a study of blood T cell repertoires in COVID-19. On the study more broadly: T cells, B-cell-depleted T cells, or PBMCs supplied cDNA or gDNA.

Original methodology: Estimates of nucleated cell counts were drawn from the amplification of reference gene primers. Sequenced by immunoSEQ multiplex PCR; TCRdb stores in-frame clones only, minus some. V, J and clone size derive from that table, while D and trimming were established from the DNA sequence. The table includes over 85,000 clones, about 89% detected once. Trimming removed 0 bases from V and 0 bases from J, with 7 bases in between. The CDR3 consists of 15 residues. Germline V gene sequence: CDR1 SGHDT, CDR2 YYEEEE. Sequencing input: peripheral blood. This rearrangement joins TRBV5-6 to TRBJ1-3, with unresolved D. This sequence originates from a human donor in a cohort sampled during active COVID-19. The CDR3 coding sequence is TGTGCCAGCAGCTTGGACGGGATCTCTGGAAACACCATATATTTT. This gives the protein CASSLDGISGNTIYF.